What follows describes a single T cell receptor (beta chain). The sample comes from a study of OX40 agonist ivuxolimab in advanced cancers. Sequenced by immunoSEQ multiplex PCR; TCRdb stores in-frame clones only, minus some. Of roughly 65,000 clones listed, around four fifths were seen once; the top ten hold 3.5% to 4%. Germline CDR1 and CDR2: LGHNA and YNFKEQ. The V and J ends lost 10 bases and 4 bases respectively, with 19 bases between them. This CDR3 has 14 amino acids. The timepoints at which blood was sampled were baseline, cycle 4 day 1, and cycle 7 day 1. Sequencing used CD4+ or CD8+ T cells sorted from blood, obtained in a trial of the OX40 agonist ivuxolimab. This chain connects TRBV4-2 to TRBJ2-5; D perhaps matches TRBD2 (6 bases). The sequence was obtained from an adult with an advanced solid tumor such as melanoma, head and neck, liver or kidney cancer. The CDR3 reads CATSRTVGGETQYF. Here the CDR3 DNA reads TGTGCCACCTCGCGGACGGTGGGGGGAGAGACCCAGTACTTC.